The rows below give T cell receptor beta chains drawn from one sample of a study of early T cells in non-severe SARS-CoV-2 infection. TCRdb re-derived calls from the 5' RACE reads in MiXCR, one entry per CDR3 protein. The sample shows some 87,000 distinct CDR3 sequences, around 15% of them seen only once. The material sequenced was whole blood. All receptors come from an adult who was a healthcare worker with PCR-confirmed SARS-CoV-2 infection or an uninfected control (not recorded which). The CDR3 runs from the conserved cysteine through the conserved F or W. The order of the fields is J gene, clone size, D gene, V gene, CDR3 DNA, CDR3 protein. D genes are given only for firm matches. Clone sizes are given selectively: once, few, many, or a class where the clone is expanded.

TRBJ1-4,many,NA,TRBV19,TGTGCCACCAGCCCCCGCGGACGGGATAATGAAAAACTGTTTTTT,CATSPRGRDNEKLFF
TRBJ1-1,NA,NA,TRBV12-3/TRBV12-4,TGTGCCAGCAGTTTAAGAGAGAGGAGGGACACTGAAGCTTTCTTT,CASSLRERRDTEAFF
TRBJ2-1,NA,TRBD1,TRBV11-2,TGTGCCAGCAGCGTACTCGGGACAGGCTGGAATGAGCAGTTCTTC,CASSVLGTGWNEQFF
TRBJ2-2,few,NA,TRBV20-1,TGCAGTGCTGGGAATGCCGGACAGAGGGGGACCGGGGAGCTGTTTTTT,CSAGNAGQRGTGELFF
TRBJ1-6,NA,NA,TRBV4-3,TGCGCCAGCAGCCAAGACGGGGTTTCACCCCTCCACTTT,CASSQDGVSPLHF
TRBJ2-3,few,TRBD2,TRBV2,TGTGCCAGCAGTGTCGAACCGACTATTCTAGCGGGACAGAGCACAGATACGCAGTATTTT,CASSVEPTILAGQSTDTQYF
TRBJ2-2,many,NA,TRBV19,TGTGCCAGTAGTATTCTCTTGTGGACCGGGGAGCTGTTTTTT,CASSILLWTGELFF
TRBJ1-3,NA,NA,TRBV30,TGTGCCTGGTCCCACCGTAGGGGAACTGGAAACACCATATATTTT,CAWSHRRGTGNTIYF
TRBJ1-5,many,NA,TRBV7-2,TGTGCCAGCAGCTGGGGGACGAGAGGGGAAGGTCAGCCCCAGCATTTT,CASSWGTRGEGQPQHF
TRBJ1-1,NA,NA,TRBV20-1,TGCAGTGTCAGGGGTTTTACGAACACTGAAGCTTTCTTT,CSVRGFTNTEAFF
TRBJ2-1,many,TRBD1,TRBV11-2,TGTGCCAGCAGCTTAGAAGGACAGGGTTCTAATGAGCAGTTCTTC,CASSLEGQGSNEQFF
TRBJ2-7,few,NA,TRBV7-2,TGTGCCAGCAGCTTACAGCCCCGGGACTTCTACGAGCAGTACTTC,CASSLQPRDFYEQYF
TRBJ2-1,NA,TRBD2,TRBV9,TGTGCCAGCAGCCCCAGCGGGGGGACGTACAATGAGCAGTTCTTC,CASSPSGGTYNEQFF
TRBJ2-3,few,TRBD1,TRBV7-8,TGTGCCAGCAGCGTGGGACAGCTCACAGATACGCAGTATTTT,CASSVGQLTDTQYF
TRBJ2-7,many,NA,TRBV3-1,TGTGCCAGCAGCGCTATTTACGAGCAGTACTTC,CASSAIYEQYF
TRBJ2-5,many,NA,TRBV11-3,TGTGCCAGCAAAAAGAGGGGGGAAGAGACCCAGTACTTC,CASKKRGEETQYF
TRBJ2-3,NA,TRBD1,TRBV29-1,TGCAGCGGGGAGGCGCAGGGGGCGGGCACAGATACGCAGTATTTT,CSGEAQGAGTDTQYF
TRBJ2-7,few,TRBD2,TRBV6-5,TGTGCCAGCAGTTACGTAAGACTAGCGGGGGTCGAGCAGTACTTC,CASSYVRLAGVEQYF
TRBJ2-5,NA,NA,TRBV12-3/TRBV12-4,TGTGCCAGCAGTTTAGTCGGAGGGCGGGGTCCTGGGACCCAGTACTTC,CASSLVGGRGPGTQYF
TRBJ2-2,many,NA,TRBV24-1,TGTGCCACCAGTGCAATTGGGAGTAGCGGGGAGCTGTTTTTT,CATSAIGSSGELFF
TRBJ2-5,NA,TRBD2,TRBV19,TGTGCCAGTAGTCTGGCGGGGGGCAATCAAGAGACCCAGTACTTC,CASSLAGGNQETQYF
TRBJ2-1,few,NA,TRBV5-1,TGCGCCAGCAGCTTGGCCGGTGGGAGGAACTACAATGAGCAGTTCTTC,CASSLAGGRNYNEQFF
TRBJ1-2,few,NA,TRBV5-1,TGCGCCAGCAGCTTGGCCGAGGTATCTCTTGGCTACACCTTC,CASSLAEVSLGYTF
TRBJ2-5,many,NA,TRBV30,TGTGCCTGGAGTGTAGGCGCGGGCGACGACCAGTACTTC,CAWSVGAGDDQYF
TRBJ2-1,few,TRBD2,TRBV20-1,TGCAGTGCTAGAGTCCGGGGGGGCCTGTACAATGAGCAGTTCTTC,CSARVRGGLYNEQFF
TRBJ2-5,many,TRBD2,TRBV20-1,TGCAGTGCTGGCGGGGGGTACCAAGAGACCCAGTACTTC,CSAGGGYQETQYF
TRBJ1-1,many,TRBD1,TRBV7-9,TGTGCCAGCAGCAGATCCCACAGGGGAGACACTGAAGCTTTCTTT,CASSRSHRGDTEAFF
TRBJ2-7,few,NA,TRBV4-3,TGCGCCAGCAGCCAAGCATACGGCGAGCAGTACTTC,CASSQAYGEQYF
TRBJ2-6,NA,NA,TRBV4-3,TGCGCCAGCAGCCTTGGCGACAGGGCCAACGTCCTGACTTTC,CASSLGDRANVLTF
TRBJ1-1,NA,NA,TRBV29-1,TGCAGCGCCCAAGGAAGAGCTGAAGCTTTCTTT,CSAQGRAEAFF
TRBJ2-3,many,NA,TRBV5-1,TGCGCCAGCAGCTTAACAGGGTTGGTAGGAGATACGCAGTATTTT,CASSLTGLVGDTQYF
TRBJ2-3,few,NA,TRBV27,TGTGCCAGCAGTTTATCGATCTTCACAGATACGCAGTATTTT,CASSLSIFTDTQYF
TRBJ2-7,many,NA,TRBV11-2,TGTGCCAGCAGCTCAGGGGCGGGACCATACGAGCAGTACTTC,CASSSGAGPYEQYF